This is a list of T cell receptor beta chains from one sample in a study of T-cell reconstitution after alpha-beta-depleted transplantation in children. TCRdb ran MiXCR on the PCR reads and lists one entry per CDR3 protein. The sample has roughly 240,000 distinct CDR3 sequences; approximately 8.9% are singletons. Sequenced material: PBMCs, mostly from graft donor cells, taken 180 days after TCRalphabeta/CD19-depleted stem cell transplant. These TCRs come from a male patient younger than 18 who had a stem cell transplant for acute lymphoblastic leukemia, so the T cells may come from the graft donor. Both conserved end residues are part of each CDR3. Fields, in order: clone size, J gene, V gene, D gene, CDR3 DNA, CDR3 protein. The D gene is left open where the match is weak. Not every row has a clone size; where given, it reads once, few, many or a size class.

clone size: many; J gene: TRBJ1-2; V gene: TRBV5-1; D gene: -; CDR3 DNA: TGCGCCAGCAGCTTGGCGGAGACCGCCTATGGCTACACCTTC; CDR3 protein: CASSLAETAYGYTF
clone size: many; J gene: TRBJ2-1; V gene: TRBV5-1; D gene: TRBD2; CDR3 DNA: TGCGCCAGCAGCGAAACCCCAGGACTAGCGGGAGTTAGTGTGAATGAGCAGTTCTTC; CDR3 protein: CASSETPGLAGVSVNEQFF
clone size: many; J gene: TRBJ2-1; V gene: TRBV12-3/TRBV12-4; D gene: -; CDR3 DNA: TGTGCCAGCAGTTCGCGACAAGGGAGTGCCTACAATGAGCAGTTCTTC; CDR3 protein: CASSSRQGSAYNEQFF
clone size: many; J gene: TRBJ2-1; V gene: TRBV2; D gene: -; CDR3 DNA: TGTGCCAGCAGTACCATAAACTCCTACAATGAGCAGTTCTTC; CDR3 protein: CASSTINSYNEQFF
clone size: many; J gene: TRBJ2-6; V gene: TRBV3-1; D gene: TRBD2; CDR3 DNA: TGTGCCAGCAGCCCCACCCCCAGACTAGCGGGGGGTTCTGGGGCCAACGTCCTGACTTTC; CDR3 protein: CASSPTPRLAGGSGANVLTF
clone size: many; J gene: TRBJ1-1; V gene: TRBV29-1; D gene: TRBD1; CDR3 DNA: TGCAGCGTCGTGACAGGGGAGTACACTGAAGCTTTCTTT; CDR3 protein: CSVVTGEYTEAFF
clone size: many; J gene: TRBJ1-1; V gene: TRBV29-1; D gene: -; CDR3 DNA: TGCAGCGTTGTCGTCTTGGGGAACACTGAAGCTTTCTTT; CDR3 protein: CSVVVLGNTEAFF
clone size: -; J gene: TRBJ2-2; V gene: TRBV5-6; D gene: -; CDR3 DNA: TGTGCCAGCAGCTTCGGGGAGGCCGGGGAGCTGTTTTTT; CDR3 protein: CASSFGEAGELFF
clone size: medium-sized; J gene: TRBJ2-7; V gene: TRBV5-1; D gene: -; CDR3 DNA: TGCGCCAGCAGCTCAACCGGGACCGCTACCTACGAGCAGTACTTC; CDR3 protein: CASSSTGTATYEQYF
clone size: many; J gene: TRBJ2-7; V gene: TRBV28; D gene: TRBD2; CDR3 DNA: TGTGCCAGCAGTCCACCGGGACTACCCTACGAGCAGTACTTC; CDR3 protein: CASSPPGLPYEQYF
clone size: many; J gene: TRBJ2-2; V gene: TRBV28; D gene: -; CDR3 DNA: TGTGCCAGCAGCCCAACAGGGTCCGGGGAGCTGTTTTTT; CDR3 protein: CASSPTGSGELFF
clone size: -; J gene: TRBJ2-3; V gene: TRBV11-2; D gene: TRBD2; CDR3 DNA: TGTGCCAGCAGACTAGCGGGAGGGCCACCAGATACGCAGTATTTT; CDR3 protein: CASRLAGGPPDTQYF
clone size: many; J gene: TRBJ1-1; V gene: TRBV9; D gene: -; CDR3 DNA: TGTGCCAGCAGCGTAGTGGACCGGGTTTCTGAAGCTTTCTTT; CDR3 protein: CASSVVDRVSEAFF
clone size: many; J gene: TRBJ2-4; V gene: TRBV5-1; D gene: -; CDR3 DNA: TGCGCCAGCAGCTTGGATATGGCCAAAAACATTCAGTACTTC; CDR3 protein: CASSLDMAKNIQYF
clone size: many; J gene: TRBJ2-7; V gene: TRBV19; D gene: TRBD1; CDR3 DNA: TGTGCCAGTAGTATATACGCCGGACAGGACTACGAGCAGTACTTC; CDR3 protein: CASSIYAGQDYEQYF
clone size: many; J gene: TRBJ2-5; V gene: TRBV10-3; D gene: -; CDR3 DNA: TGTGCCATCAGCCTCACTGTCCTCGCGGAGACCCAGTACTTC; CDR3 protein: CAISLTVLAETQYF
clone size: once; J gene: TRBJ2-5; V gene: TRBV18; D gene: -; CDR3 DNA: TGTGCCAGCTCACCCTCCCCAGGGGCCCAAGAGACCCAGTACTTC; CDR3 protein: CASSPSPGAQETQYF
clone size: -; J gene: TRBJ2-7; V gene: TRBV20-1; D gene: TRBD1; CDR3 DNA: TGCAGGGGGGACAGGGGGCGCCCCTACGAGCAGTACTTC; CDR3 protein: CRGDRGRPYEQYF
clone size: many; J gene: TRBJ1-2; V gene: TRBV29-1; D gene: -; CDR3 DNA: TGCAGCGTTGGAGAATATGGCTACACCTTC; CDR3 protein: CSVGEYGYTF
clone size: many; J gene: TRBJ2-3; V gene: TRBV5-1; D gene: -; CDR3 DNA: TGCGCCAGCAGCTTGCCCGTGGGGACAGATACGCAGTATTTT; CDR3 protein: CASSLPVGTDTQYF
clone size: many; J gene: TRBJ1-4; V gene: TRBV7-2; D gene: TRBD1; CDR3 DNA: TGTGCCAGCAGCCCTCGGACAGGGGGAGGTGAAAAACTGTTTTTT; CDR3 protein: CASSPRTGGGEKLFF
clone size: many; J gene: TRBJ2-7; V gene: TRBV4-2; D gene: TRBD1; CDR3 DNA: TGTGCCAGCAGCCAATTGGGACAGAGCTCCTACGAGCAGTACTTC; CDR3 protein: CASSQLGQSSYEQYF
clone size: many; J gene: TRBJ1-1; V gene: TRBV4-1; D gene: TRBD1; CDR3 DNA: TGCGCCAGCAGATTGACAGGGAGGAACACTGAAGCTTTCTTT; CDR3 protein: CASRLTGRNTEAFF
clone size: many; J gene: TRBJ1-2; V gene: TRBV25-1; D gene: -; CDR3 DNA: TGTGCCAGCAGTGAAGAGGGATGGGGCTATGGCTACACCTTC; CDR3 protein: CASSEEGWGYGYTF
clone size: few; J gene: TRBJ2-7; V gene: TRBV5-5; D gene: -; CDR3 DNA: TGTGCCAGCAGCTTGGCGTTTCAGGGCTACGAGCAGTACTTC; CDR3 protein: CASSLAFQGYEQYF
clone size: many; J gene: TRBJ1-2; V gene: TRBV25-1; D gene: -; CDR3 DNA: TGTGCCAGCAGGAGGGACGGCCTTAACTATGGCTACACCTTC; CDR3 protein: CASRRDGLNYGYTF
clone size: many; J gene: TRBJ2-5; V gene: TRBV7-2; D gene: TRBD2; CDR3 DNA: TGTGCCAGCAGCTTAGCGGCCATCCATAGCGGGGGGGCCAGAGAGACCCAGTACTTC; CDR3 protein: CASSLAAIHSGGARETQYF
clone size: many; J gene: TRBJ2-7; V gene: TRBV20-1; D gene: TRBD2; CDR3 DNA: TGCAGTGCCAGACTAGCGGGAGGGCGTGAGCAGTACTTC; CDR3 protein: CSARLAGGREQYF
clone size: many; J gene: TRBJ2-7; V gene: TRBV5-1; D gene: -; CDR3 DNA: TGCGCCAGCAGCTTGGCTCGAACAGGGACCGAGCAGTACTTC; CDR3 protein: CASSLARTGTEQYF
clone size: many; J gene: TRBJ2-3; V gene: TRBV7-9; D gene: -; CDR3 DNA: TGTGCCAGCAGCTTGCCGACTAGGTCCACAGATACGCAGTATTTT; CDR3 protein: CASSLPTRSTDTQYF
clone size: many; J gene: TRBJ1-5; V gene: TRBV28; D gene: -; CDR3 DNA: TGTGCCAGCAGTTCCCCGAGGGGAGGGAAGGGCAATCAGCCCCAGCATTTT; CDR3 protein: CASSSPRGGKGNQPQHF
clone size: few; J gene: TRBJ2-5; V gene: TRBV20-1; D gene: TRBD2; CDR3 DNA: TGCAGTGCTAGAGCCCCAGGCGGTAGCGGGAGGGCCCAAGAGACCCAGTACTTC; CDR3 protein: CSARAPGGSGRAQETQYF
clone size: many; J gene: TRBJ1-2; V gene: TRBV6-5; D gene: TRBD1; CDR3 DNA: TGTGCCAGCAGTTTTAGACAGGGGGCGGTCTATGGCTACACCTTC; CDR3 protein: CASSFRQGAVYGYTF
clone size: few; J gene: TRBJ1-2; V gene: TRBV19; D gene: -; CDR3 DNA: TGTGCCAGTAGTATTTCAGTTAACTATGGCTACACCTTC; CDR3 protein: CASSISVNYGYTF
clone size: many; J gene: TRBJ2-3; V gene: TRBV4-1; D gene: TRBD1; CDR3 DNA: TGCGCCAGCAGCCAAATCAGGGGGCGCACAGATACGCAGTATTTT; CDR3 protein: CASSQIRGRTDTQYF
clone size: many; J gene: TRBJ1-5; V gene: TRBV12-3/TRBV12-4; D gene: -; CDR3 DNA: TGTGCCAGCAGTTTTAGTACAGGGCAATTCCAGCCCCAGCATTTT; CDR3 protein: CASSFSTGQFQPQHF
clone size: many; J gene: TRBJ2-1; V gene: TRBV20-1; D gene: TRBD2; CDR3 DNA: TGCAGTGCTATCCCCGGGGGGGGAGTGGAAAATGAGCAGTTCTTC; CDR3 protein: CSAIPGGGVENEQFF
clone size: many; J gene: TRBJ2-5; V gene: TRBV21-1; D gene: -; CDR3 DNA: TGTGCCAGCAGCCCCTGGGCAGGGAAGAAGACCCAGTACTTC; CDR3 protein: CASSPWAGKKTQYF
clone size: few; J gene: TRBJ1-2; V gene: TRBV3-1; D gene: -; CDR3 DNA: TGTGCCAGCAGCCAAGGCCCGGGAGGGAGGAATGGCTACACCTTC; CDR3 protein: CASSQGPGGRNGYTF
clone size: many; J gene: TRBJ2-4; V gene: TRBV18; D gene: -; CDR3 DNA: TGTGCCAGCTCACCGGTAGCCACCAAAAACATTCAGTACTTC; CDR3 protein: CASSPVATKNIQYF
clone size: many; J gene: TRBJ1-3; V gene: TRBV9; D gene: -; CDR3 DNA: TGTGCCAGCAGCCCCGGAGAAGGGCAGGTTTTCTCTGGAAACACCATATATTTT; CDR3 protein: CASSPGEGQVFSGNTIYF
clone size: many; J gene: TRBJ2-1; V gene: TRBV29-1; D gene: -; CDR3 DNA: TGCAGCGTTGAGGAGGGGTCCTACAATGAGCAGTTCTTC; CDR3 protein: CSVEEGSYNEQFF
clone size: many; J gene: TRBJ2-7; V gene: TRBV7-3; D gene: -; CDR3 DNA: TGTGCCAGCAGCTTAACGCCCAAGGTATCAGGGGAAGAGCAGTACTTC; CDR3 protein: CASSLTPKVSGEEQYF
clone size: many; J gene: TRBJ2-7; V gene: TRBV12-3/TRBV12-4; D gene: TRBD2; CDR3 DNA: TGTGCCAGCAGCCCCGTTGCGGGGGGTAACGAGCAGTACTTC; CDR3 protein: CASSPVAGGNEQYF
clone size: -; J gene: TRBJ1-2; V gene: TRBV20-1; D gene: TRBD1; CDR3 DNA: TGCAGTGCGGAAAAAGGGGGACAGGGGAACTATGGCTACACCTTC; CDR3 protein: CSAEKGGQGNYGYTF
clone size: many; J gene: TRBJ2-2; V gene: TRBV20-1; D gene: -; CDR3 DNA: TGCAGTGCTATGGGTCGGAACACCGGGGAGCTGTTTTTT; CDR3 protein: CSAMGRNTGELFF
clone size: many; J gene: TRBJ1-5; V gene: TRBV5-1; D gene: -; CDR3 DNA: TGCGCCAGCAGGGTGGTCCCTGGCAATCAGCCCCAGCATTTT; CDR3 protein: CASRVVPGNQPQHF
clone size: -; J gene: TRBJ2-4; V gene: TRBV6-2/TRBV6-3; D gene: TRBD1; CDR3 DNA: TGTGCCAGCAGTTACCTCATAAGGACAGGAGAAAACATTCAGTACTTC; CDR3 protein: CASSYLIRTGENIQYF
clone size: many; J gene: TRBJ2-7; V gene: TRBV5-5; D gene: TRBD2; CDR3 DNA: TGTGCCAGCACTGGGACTAGCGGGAGTAGCGAGCAGTACTTC; CDR3 protein: CASTGTSGSSEQYF
clone size: few; J gene: TRBJ2-6; V gene: TRBV19; D gene: -; CDR3 DNA: TGTGCCAGTAGTCCCCTGCGCGACTCTGGGGCCAACGTCCTGACTTTC; CDR3 protein: CASSPLRDSGANVLTF
clone size: many; J gene: TRBJ2-5; V gene: TRBV9; D gene: -; CDR3 DNA: TGTGCCAGCAGCATCAACCAAGAGACCCAGTACTTC; CDR3 protein: CASSINQETQYF
clone size: many; J gene: TRBJ1-2; V gene: TRBV20-1; D gene: TRBD1; CDR3 DNA: TGCAGTGCTAGCTCACCGGGACAGGGGACCAACTATGGCTACACCTTC; CDR3 protein: CSASSPGQGTNYGYTF
clone size: -; J gene: TRBJ2-7; V gene: TRBV6-5; D gene: TRBD1; CDR3 DNA: TGTGCCAGCAGCCCTGGGACAGTTGAGCAGTACTTC; CDR3 protein: CASSPGTVEQYF
clone size: many; J gene: TRBJ2-3; V gene: TRBV10-2; D gene: TRBD2; CDR3 DNA: TGCGCCAGCAGTGCCCTACAGCCACGGGGGGTGAAAGATACGCAGTATTTT; CDR3 protein: CASSALQPRGVKDTQYF
clone size: -; J gene: TRBJ1-1; V gene: TRBV3-1; D gene: -; CDR3 DNA: TGTGCCAGCAGCCACCATTCCGGATCGGACACTGAAGCTTTCTTT; CDR3 protein: CASSHHSGSDTEAFF
clone size: many; J gene: TRBJ1-4; V gene: TRBV27; D gene: -; CDR3 DNA: TGTGCCAGCAGGCCCGCAAGGGACTGGAATGAAAAACTGTTTTTT; CDR3 protein: CASRPARDWNEKLFF
clone size: many; J gene: TRBJ1-6; V gene: TRBV7-3; D gene: -; CDR3 DNA: TGTGCCAGCAGCTTTACTCCCCTCCACTTT; CDR3 protein: CASSFTPLHF
clone size: many; J gene: TRBJ2-2; V gene: TRBV6-1; D gene: TRBD1; CDR3 DNA: TGTGCCAGCAGTGAAGCCCGGGACAGGGGGTCCACCGGGGAGCTGTTTTTT; CDR3 protein: CASSEARDRGSTGELFF
clone size: -; J gene: TRBJ2-5; V gene: TRBV6-1; D gene: -; CDR3 DNA: TGTGCCAGCAGACCCTACCCACAGAAGCTCGAAGAGACCCAGTACTTC; CDR3 protein: CASRPYPQKLEETQYF